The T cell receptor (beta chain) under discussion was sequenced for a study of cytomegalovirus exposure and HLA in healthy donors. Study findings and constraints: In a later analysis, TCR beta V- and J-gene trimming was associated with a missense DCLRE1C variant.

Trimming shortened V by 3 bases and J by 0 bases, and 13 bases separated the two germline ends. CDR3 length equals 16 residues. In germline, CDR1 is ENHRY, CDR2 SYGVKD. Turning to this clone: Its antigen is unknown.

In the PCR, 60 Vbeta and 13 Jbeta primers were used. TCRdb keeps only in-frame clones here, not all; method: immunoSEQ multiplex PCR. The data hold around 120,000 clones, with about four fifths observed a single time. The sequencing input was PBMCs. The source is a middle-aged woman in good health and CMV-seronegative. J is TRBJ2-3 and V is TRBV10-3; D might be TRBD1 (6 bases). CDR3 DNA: TGTGCCATCAGTGACTGGACAGTCTCCAGCACAGATACGCAGTATTTT. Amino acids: CAISDWTVSSTDTQYF.